The clone carrying this TCR beta chain was detected a few times. Germline lookup yields CDR1 SGDLS and CDR2 YYNGEE. Trimming removed 0 bases at V and 1 base at J, with 11 bases between. This CDR3 contains 15 residues. This sample was taken from a study of blood T cell repertoires in COVID-19. The overall study: The samples span acute and convalescent COVID-19 from the United States, Italy and Spain.

Method: immunoSEQ multiplex PCR; TCRdb's copy keeps in-frame clones and lacks some. The table has about 270,000 clones, roughly 88% seen once. Participants spanned ages roughly 18 to 95 years and resided in fewer than 30 US areas. Participant-given clinical history determined each cohort assignment. V gene TRBV9 combines with J gene TRBJ2-7; D is perhaps TRBD2 (6 bases). The origin of this receptor is a woman in her forties with acute COVID-19. The specimen sequenced was PBMCs or T cells enriched from blood (not recorded which). CDR3 in DNA: TGTGCCAGCAGCGTAGGAGATAGCGGATCCTACGAGCAGTACTTC. Protein: CASSVGDSGSYEQYF.